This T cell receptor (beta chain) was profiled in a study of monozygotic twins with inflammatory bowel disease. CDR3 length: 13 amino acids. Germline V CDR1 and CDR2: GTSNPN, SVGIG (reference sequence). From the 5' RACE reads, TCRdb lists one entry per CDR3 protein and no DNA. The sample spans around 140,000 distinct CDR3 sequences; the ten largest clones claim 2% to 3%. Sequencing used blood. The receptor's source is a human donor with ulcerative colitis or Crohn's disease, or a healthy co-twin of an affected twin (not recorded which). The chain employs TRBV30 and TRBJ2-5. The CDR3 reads CAWNRGRQETQYF.